This record covers a single T cell receptor beta chain. CDR3 size: 13 residues. Trimming shortened V by 4 bases and J by 1 base, and 8 bases separated the two germline ends. CDR1 SGHRS and CDR2 YFSETQ come from the germline V gene. This entry is derived from a study of blood T cell repertoires in COVID-19. As for the study in general: Acute and convalescent COVID-19 samples came from the United States, Italy and Spain.

Grouping used clinical history reported by participants in a survey and questionnaire. In the original analysis: Amplification with reference gene primers provided the estimates of nucleated cell counts. Some clones are missing from TCRdb's copy, which holds only in-frame ones; the method was immunoSEQ multiplex PCR. V, J and clone size are those of that table, while D and trimming were read from the DNA. The sample includes 150,000 to 200,000 clones, 82% of them seen just once. The sequence came from a woman aged 55 to 70 with acute COVID-19. The V call is TRBV5-1, the J call TRBJ2-5, with D perhaps matching TRBD1 (5 bases). The sequenced sample was PBMCs or T cells enriched from blood (not recorded which). The chain's CDR3 is CASSIGVQETQYF. CDR3 coding DNA: TGCGCCAGCAGCATAGGGGTCCAAGAGACCCAGTACTTC.